These T cell receptor beta chains were read from a single sample in a study of cytomegalovirus exposure and HLA in healthy donors. Data came from immunoSEQ multiplex PCR; TCRdb stores just in-frame clones and leaves some out. The sample yields 110,000 to 150,000 clones, about four fifths seen once. Material for sequencing was PBMCs. The receptors originated from a male donor in good health and CMV-seronegative. CDR3s include the opening cysteine and the closing phenylalanine or tryptophan. The D gene is left open where the match is weak. Not every row has a clone size; where given, it reads once, few, many or a size class.

D gene: TRBD1
J gene: TRBJ2-5
clone size: once
V gene: TRBV7-2
CDR3 DNA: TGTGCCAGCAGCTGGCAGGGGGTCCAAGAGACCCAGTACTTC
CDR3 protein: CASSWQGVQETQYF

D gene: NA
J gene: TRBJ2-7
clone size: few
V gene: TRBV5-1
CDR3 DNA: TGCTCCAGCAGCCTCTGGACAGAGAGGATCGACGAGCAGTACTTC
CDR3 protein: CSSSLWTERIDEQYF

D gene: NA
J gene: TRBJ2-1
clone size: NA
V gene: TRBV7-9
CDR3 DNA: TGTGCCAGCAGCTCCCCCCCGGGGGAGCAGTTCTTC
CDR3 protein: CASSSPPGEQFF

D gene: TRBD2
J gene: TRBJ2-3
clone size: NA
V gene: TRBV29-1
CDR3 DNA: TGCAGCGTCCAAGCGGGGAGCACAGATACGCAGTATTTT
CDR3 protein: CSVQAGSTDTQYF

D gene: TRBD2
J gene: TRBJ2-5
clone size: NA
V gene: TRBV5-1
CDR3 DNA: TGCGCCAGCAGCTTAGAGACTAGCGGCTCGAGGGCCGGGACCCAGTACTTC
CDR3 protein: CASSLETSGSRAGTQYF

D gene: NA
J gene: TRBJ1-2
clone size: NA
V gene: TRBV14
CDR3 DNA: TGTGCCAGCAGCCAAATTTCAGGGTACTATGGCTACACCTTC
CDR3 protein: CASSQISGYYGYTF

D gene: NA
J gene: TRBJ2-5
clone size: NA
V gene: TRBV7-2
CDR3 DNA: TGTGCCAGCAGCTTAGACGAAACCCGGGAGACCCAGTACTTC
CDR3 protein: CASSLDETRETQYF

D gene: TRBD2
J gene: TRBJ2-7
clone size: NA
V gene: TRBV4-3
CDR3 DNA: TGCGCCAGCAGCCTCGGACTAGCGGGGGCATACGAGCAGTACTTC
CDR3 protein: CASSLGLAGAYEQYF

D gene: NA
J gene: TRBJ2-7
clone size: NA
V gene: TRBV11-3
CDR3 DNA: TGTGCCAGCAGCTTAGGCCCCGGGAGAGGTGACGAGCAGTACTTC
CDR3 protein: CASSLGPGRGDEQYF

D gene: TRBD2
J gene: TRBJ2-3
clone size: once
V gene: TRBV4-1
CDR3 DNA: TGCGCCAGCAGCTCTAGAGCGGGAGAAGGGCCGACTAGCACAGATACGCAGTATTTT
CDR3 protein: CASSSRAGEGPTSTDTQYF

D gene: TRBD1
J gene: TRBJ2-7
clone size: NA
V gene: TRBV7-3
CDR3 DNA: TGTGCCAGCAGCCAAGGGGCGGGACAGGGGCGCTACGAGCAGTACTTC
CDR3 protein: CASSQGAGQGRYEQYF

D gene: TRBD1
J gene: TRBJ1-1
clone size: NA
V gene: TRBV13
CDR3 DNA: TGTGCCAGCAGCTTAGGCACAGGGGACCGGAACACTGAAGCTTTCTTT
CDR3 protein: CASSLGTGDRNTEAFF

D gene: NA
J gene: TRBJ1-1
clone size: NA
V gene: TRBV7-2
CDR3 DNA: TGTGCCAGCAGCTTAGAGGCGCTCAGGCCGAACACTGAAGCTTTCTTT
CDR3 protein: CASSLEALRPNTEAFF